Here is one TCR beta chain with its context. The antigen this receptor binds is unknown. Base qualities were left out, and no much larger clone turns up one base away. The junction shows trimming of 2 bases on V and 6 bases on J, plus 8 bases between the germline ends. Inclusive of the bounding cysteine and phenylalanine, the CDR3 is 13 residues long. Solely the CDR3 DNA is kept, with 39 bases framed from the first base. The germline V gene yields SGHRS for CDR1 and YFSETQ for CDR2. The sample is drawn from a study of shared clonotypes between healthy human individuals (dated by TCRdb to between 2020 and 2021). Looking at the study overall: The cohort included three men and a couple of women between 18 and 49 years of age. Leukapheresis yielded between about 0.9 and 10 billion PBMCs per donor. To estimate repertoire size and how much clonotypes are shared between individuals, the study performed deep sequencing of blood TCR repertoires from roughly five healthy adults. Different laboratories and diverse techniques were used to prepare libraries and sequence TCR repertoires, to increase sequencing depth and limit assay-specific biases. Study-wide conclusions, independent of this receptor: The small number of donors limited the genetic and exposure-history diversity represented. Based on pairwise subsampling, the degree of clonotype sharing among donors was expected to be affected by sequencing depth. Only blood was sampled, and tissue TCR repertoires likely differ from those in blood.

TCR CDR3 regions were amplified from genomic DNA by multiplex PCR using the deep immunoSEQ assay. Extracted genomic DNA from each cell subset was spread evenly across all wells of several immunoSEQ 96-well plates, with each plate serving as a replicate. For unsorted PBMC, 300 to 350 ng genomic DNA, equal to tens of thousands of T cell genomes, was loaded into each replicate PCR. Unsorted PBMC genomic DNA was sequenced across ten immunoSEQ deep assay plates. Purified libraries were measured with a Qubit 3.0 fluorometer, size-checked on a Bioanalyzer 2100, and measured again with the KAPA Library Quantification kit. Every immunoSEQ 96-well plate was sequenced on a dedicated single-read 150-cycle Illumina NextSeq 550 flow cell. Per the authors' processing: Because the immunoSEQ output held only junctional sequences and lacked quality scores, the filtering could not match the filtering applied to full-length reads. To assign V/J genes and CDR3, sequences were annotated using PyIR, a Python wrapper for IgBLAST v1.9, with IMGT germline references. Reads with weak V/J assignments (E-value above 1e-6), missing CDR3, stop codons, out-of-frame junctions, or ambiguous translated residues were removed. V3J clonotypes were defined as sequences sharing an identical inferred V gene, J gene, and CDR3 amino acid sequence. Percentage overlap between repertoires was computed as shared unique clonotypes divided by the size of the smaller repertoire. Three approaches were used to assess repertoire richness: RTK rarefaction, the Chao1 estimator, and Recon v2.1 estimates of unobserved clonotypes. TCRdb's version of the immuneACCESS table is confined to in-frame rearrangements and falls short of the full clone set. An unresolved V gene accounts for under half of the shortfall where checked; the remainder is of unknown origin. The DNA gave D and trimming, while V, J and clone size come from that table. This sample gives fewer than 600,000 clones in total; approximately 85% of them show up just once. The ten top clones hold 10% to 15% of the sample.

The donors were healthy, HIV-negative adults who had no recently reported acute infections or vaccinations. All donors were Caucasian adults living in Nashville, Tennessee, USA. For unsorted samples, tens of millions of PBMCs were counted, and genomic DNA was extracted using the QIAamp DNA Blood Mini kit. Blood was collected by leukapheresis, and PBMCs were isolated by Ficoll-Histopaque density gradient centrifugation and then cryopreserved in liquid nitrogen vapor phase. The rearrangement combines TRBV5-1 with TRBJ1-4, with a tentative D gene TRBD1 over 6 matching bases. The TCR was taken from a woman in her thirties or forties in good health. Some clones in this sample may be carry-over from other donors' samples. Sequencing was carried out using PBMCs. The CDR3 here reads CASSFRTDEKLFF. In nucleotides, the sequence is TGCGCCAGCAGCTTCCGGACAGATGAAAAACTGTTTTTT.